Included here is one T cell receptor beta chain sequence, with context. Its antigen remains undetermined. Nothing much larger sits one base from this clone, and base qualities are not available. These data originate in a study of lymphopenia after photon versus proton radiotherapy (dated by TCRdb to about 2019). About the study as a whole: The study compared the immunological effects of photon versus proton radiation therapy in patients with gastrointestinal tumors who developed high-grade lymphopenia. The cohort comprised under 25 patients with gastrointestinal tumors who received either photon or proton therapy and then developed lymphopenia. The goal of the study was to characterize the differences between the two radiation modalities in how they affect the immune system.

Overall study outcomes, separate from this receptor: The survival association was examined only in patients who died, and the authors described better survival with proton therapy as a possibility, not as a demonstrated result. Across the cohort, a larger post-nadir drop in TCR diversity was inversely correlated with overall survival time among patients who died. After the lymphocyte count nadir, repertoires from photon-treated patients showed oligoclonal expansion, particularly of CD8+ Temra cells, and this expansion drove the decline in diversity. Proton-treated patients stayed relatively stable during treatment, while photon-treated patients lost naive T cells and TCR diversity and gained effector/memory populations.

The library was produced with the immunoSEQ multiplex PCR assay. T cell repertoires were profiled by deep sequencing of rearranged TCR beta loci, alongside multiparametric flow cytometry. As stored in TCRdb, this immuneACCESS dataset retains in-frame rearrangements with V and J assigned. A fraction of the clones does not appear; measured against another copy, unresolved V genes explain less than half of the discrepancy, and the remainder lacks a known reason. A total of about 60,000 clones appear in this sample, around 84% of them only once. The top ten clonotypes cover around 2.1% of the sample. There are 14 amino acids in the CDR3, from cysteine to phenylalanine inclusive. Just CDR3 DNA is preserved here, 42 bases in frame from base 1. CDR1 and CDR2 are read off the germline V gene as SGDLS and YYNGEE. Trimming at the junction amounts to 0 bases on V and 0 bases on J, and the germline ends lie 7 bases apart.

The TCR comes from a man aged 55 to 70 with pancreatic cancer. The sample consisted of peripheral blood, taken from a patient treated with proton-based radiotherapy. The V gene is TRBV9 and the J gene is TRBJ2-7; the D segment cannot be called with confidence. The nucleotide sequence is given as TGTGCCAGCAGCGTAGGAGGTAGCTCCTACGAGCAGTACTTC. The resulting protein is CASSVGGSSYEQYF.